The 6 T cell receptor beta chains in this list originate from one sample, sequenced in a study of T cell repertoires in cytomegalovirus infection. TCRdb reprocessed the reads via MiXCR and lists one record per CDR3 protein. Of around 450,000 distinct CDR3 sequences detected, approximately 10% appear once; the ten largest clones hold more than 8.5%. Sequences were obtained from PBMCs. All receptors come from a human donor in good health (CMV status not recorded). Some clones in this sample may be carry-over from other donors' samples.

This clonotype occurred a few times. The chain employs TRBV20-1 and TRBJ2-3; 14 bases line up with TRBD2. The junction had 8 bases not matched to a gene; V was cut back by 6 bases and J by 3 bases. The germline V gene encodes CDR1 DFQATT and CDR2 SNEGSKA (reference sequence). The CDR3 consists of 16 residues. Written as DNA, the CDR3 is TGCAGTGCACTGCCGGGACTAGCGGGGGTTACAGATACGCAGTATTTT. Translated: CSALPGLAGVTDTQYF.

This clonotype was found many times. J is TRBJ1-5 and V is TRBV28; D may be TRBD1 (6 bases). This CDR3 is built from 14 residues. Germline values: CDR1 MDHEN, CDR2 SYDVKM. Trimming took 3 bases from V and 6 from J, leaving 12 bases between them. The DNA for the CDR3 is TGTGCCAGCAGTTTTTACAGGGTTACTCAGCCCCAGCATTTT. It encodes CASSFYRVTQPQHF.

At least ten counts were recorded for this clonotype. The chain employs TRBV5-4 and TRBJ1-1; possible D gene TRBD1, 5 bases. The CDR3 consists of 14 residues. V was trimmed by 4 bases and J by 0 bases, leaving 10 bases between them. Per germline, CDR1 SGHNT and CDR2 YYREEE (reference sequence). The CDR3 sequence: CASSRGRVNTEAFF. The CDR3 DNA is TGTGCCAGCAGCCGGGGGAGGGTGAACACTGAAGCTTTCTTT.

There are many counts of this clonotype. The rearrangement joins TRBV28 to TRBJ2-5; D possibly corresponds to TRBD2 (6 bases). Germline V lookup: CDR1 MDHEN, CDR2 SYDVKM. Trimming cost V 8 bases and J 1 base, with 23 bases left between them. The CDR3 contains 17 residues. The CDR3 DNA is TGTGCCAGCCAAACTCTGGGTAGCGGTAATATCCAAGAGACCCAGTACTTC. Its translation: CASQTLGSGNIQETQYF.

This clonotype was seen ten or more times. V usage is TRBV7-9 and J usage is TRBJ2-7; 9 bases agree with TRBD2. Germline V gives CDR1 SEHNR, CDR2 FQNEAQ (reference sequence). The CDR3 is 16 amino acids. V dropped 4 bases and J dropped 2; count of bases not matched to a gene: 9. The CDR3 region has the DNA TGTGCCAGCAGCTCACTAGCGGGCCCACAAGCCTACGAGCAGTACTTC. Encoded protein: CASSSLAGPQAYEQYF.

This clonotype was recorded many times. This sequence joins TRBV12-3 or TRBV12-4 and TRBJ1-1; D call uncertain. The V end lost 1 base, the J end lost 7 bases, and 10 bases lay between the germline ends. CDR3 size: 13 residues. The CDR3 bases are TGTGCCAGCAGTTTAGGCCTTCCCATTGAAGCTTTCTTT. This encodes CASSLGLPIEAFF.